This T cell receptor beta chain was captured by sequencing in a study of shared clonotypes between healthy human individuals. Study overall: Samples came from a couple of female and a few male donors aged 18 to 49.

The CDR3 loop spans 14 amino acids. Unmatched junction bases numbered 3, after V lost 2 bases and J lost 6 bases. The V gene's germline CDR1 is MNHEY and CDR2 SVGAGI. Generated by immunoSEQ multiplex PCR, the TCRdb table keeps only in-frame clones and is missing some. The repertoire has 330,000 or so clones, roughly 70% of them found once; the top ten carry around a tenth. In the case of this clone: The antigen is not known.

Study findings and constraints: On the whole, naive subsets had larger estimated richness than memory subsets had.

A CD45RA-negative memory subset and a CD45RA+ naive subset were separated from the CD4+ cells. The V call is TRBV6-5, the J call TRBJ1-5; TRBD1 matches at 8 bases. The TCR originated in a man aged 30-40 years in good health. Sequencing input: memory CD4+ T cells sorted from blood. The subset is: CD45RA-negative fraction. The CDR3 here is CASSYGTGTQPQHF. DNA for the CDR3: TGTGCCAGCAGTTACGGGACAGGTACTCAGCCCCAGCATTTT.